This TCR beta chain was sequenced in a study of cytomegalovirus exposure and HLA in healthy donors. The study ran its PCR with 60 Vbeta and 13 Jbeta primers. Using immunoSEQ multiplex PCR, the repertoire was profiled, and TCRdb retains in-frame clones only, with some absent. The top ten clones hold around 1.9% of a sample with 120,000 or so clones, approximately 83% of them seen once. The V and J ends lost 5 bases and 4 bases respectively, with 11 bases between them. Per germline, CDR1 MNHEY and CDR2 SMNVEV (reference sequence). The CDR3 is 13 amino acids. Notes on the study in general: A list of approximately 160 TCR beta chains associated with cytomegalovirus was given.

About this clone: Its target is not known.

This sequence joins TRBV27 and TRBJ2-5, with D maybe TRBD1 (5 bases). The sample consisted of PBMCs. The clonotype was recovered from a man aged 35-49 years in good health and CMV-seronegative. The CDR3 sequence is CASSRGFGETQYF. DNA for the CDR3: TGTGCCAGCAGTAGGGGTTTCGGAGAGACCCAGTACTTC.